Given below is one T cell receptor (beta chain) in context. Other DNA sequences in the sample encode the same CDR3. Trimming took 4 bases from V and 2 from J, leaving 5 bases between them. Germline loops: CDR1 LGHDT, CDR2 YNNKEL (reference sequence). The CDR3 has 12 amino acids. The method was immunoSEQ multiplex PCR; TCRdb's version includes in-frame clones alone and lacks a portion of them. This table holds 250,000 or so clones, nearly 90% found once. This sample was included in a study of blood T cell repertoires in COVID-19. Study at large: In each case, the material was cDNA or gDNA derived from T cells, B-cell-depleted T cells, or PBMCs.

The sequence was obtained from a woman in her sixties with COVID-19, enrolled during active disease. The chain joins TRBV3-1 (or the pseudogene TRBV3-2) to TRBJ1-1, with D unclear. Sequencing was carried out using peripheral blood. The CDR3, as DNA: TGTGCCAGCAGCCGAGCAAACACTGAAGCTTTCTTT. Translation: CASSRANTEAFF.